The 20 T cell receptor beta chains reported below all come from one sample, sequenced in a study of CD8 T cells in ankylosing spondylitis (TCRdb year 2017). Libraries were made using 5' RACE. The sequencing machine was an Illumina HiSeq 2500. Using fastp at Q25 and MiXCR, TCRdb reprocessed the public reads and kept productive beta chains. For every CDR3 protein sequence, its rows merge into one entry that carries the most common genes and DNA. The table for this sample lists 150,000 to 200,000 distinct CDR3 sequences; around 10% of them were counted only once. Around 29% of the sample is taken by the ten largest. Sample: blood, either unsorted or a sorted T cell fraction (not recorded which). The origin of the receptors is a male donor with ankylosing spondylitis or in good health (not recorded which).

This clonotype came up a few times. This chain links TRBV7-9 with TRBJ1-1, with 9 bases identical to TRBD1. Germline V CDR1 and CDR2: SEHNR, FQNEAQ (reference sequence). V lost 4 bases to trimming and J lost 5 bases; unmatched junction nucleotides: 11. The CDR3 extends over 16 amino acids. The CDR3 bases are TGTGCCAGCAGCTCACTGGCCCGACAGGGGGAAACTGAAGCTTTCTTT. Its translation: CASSSLARQGETEAFF.

As for this clonotype: Possible read error: a much larger clone is one base away. The J gene is TRBJ2-1, the V gene TRBV15, with D tentatively TRBD1 (6 bases). The CDR3 spans 16 residues. Germline CDR1 LNHNV, CDR2 YYDKDF (reference sequence). CDR3 bases: TGTGCCAGCAGCAGAACTTTTAGGGGGAGATCGAATGAGCAGTTCTTC. Translation gives CASSRTFRGRSNEQFF. The full variable domain, completed using reference TRBV15 and TRBJ2-1, is DAMVIQNPRYQVTQFGKPVTLSCSQTLNHNVMYWYQQKSSQAPKLLFHYYDKDFNNEADTPDNFQSRRPNTSFCFLDIRSPGLGDTAMYLCASSRTFRGRSNEQFFGPGTRLTVL.

This clonotype was counted once. V and J are TRBV9 and TRBJ2-1, with D possibly matching TRBD2 (7 bases). Trimming stripped 4 bases from V and 2 bases from J, with 16 bases between. The germline V gene encodes CDR1 SGDLS and CDR2 YYNGEE. The CDR3 contains 16 residues. CDR3 region: CASSPRGGGTYNEQFF. For the CDR3, the DNA is TGTGCCAGCAGCCCGAGAGGGGGGGGTACCTACAATGAGCAGTTCTTC.

This clonotype occurred many times. The V gene is TRBV12-3 or TRBV12-4, the J gene TRBJ1-1; tentatively, D is TRBD1 (5 bases). The CDR3 totals 14 residues. Trimming cost V 8 bases and J 1 base, with 14 bases left between them. The CDR3, as DNA: TGTGCCAGCCGACTCAGGGCCCCGAACACTGAAGCTTTCTTT. Translated, it gives CASRLRAPNTEAFF.

This clonotype was seen ten or more times. The gene calls are TRBV6-2 or TRBV6-3 and TRBJ2-7; 12 nucleotides match TRBD1. V lost 7 bases, J lost 4 bases, and 5 bases stayed unmatched. This CDR3 has 14 amino acids. Germline loops: CDR1 MNHEY, CDR2 SVGEGT. CDR3 region: CASKTGQGAYEQYF. As DNA, the CDR3 is TGTGCCAGCAAAACGGGACAGGGGGCGTACGAGCAGTACTTC.

This sequence joins TRBV20-1 and TRBJ2-3; 14 bases align to TRBD2. Trimming removed 6 bases from V and 4 bases from J; junction bases left unmatched: 9. CDR1 and CDR2 from the germline V gene are DFQATT and SNEGSKA (reference sequence). The CDR3 is 16 amino acids. The CDR3 region is CSADLRLAGGADTQYF. CDR3 DNA: TGCAGTGCGGATCTCAGACTAGCGGGAGGGGCAGATACGCAGTATTTT.

The rearrangement links TRBV15 to TRBJ2-2, with 9 positions matching TRBD2. V lost 0 bases, J lost 6 bases, and 11 bases stayed unmatched. CDR1 LNHNV and CDR2 YYDKDF come from the germline V gene (reference sequence). This CDR3 has 18 residues. CDR3 DNA: TGTGCCACCAGCAGAGATCTGGGGCGGGAGGGCCTCGCCGGGGAGCTGTTTTTT. Amino acids: CATSRDLGREGLAGELFF.

This clonotype was picked up many times. The CDR3 sequence is CASSYSRRPGTDTQYF. The CDR3 DNA is TGTGCCAGCAGTTATTCCAGGCGCCCTGGCACAGATACGCAGTATTTT. This chain links TRBV6-5 with TRBJ2-3; D uncertain. Deletions cut 3 bases from V and 1 base from J, with 14 bases between. Germline lookup yields CDR1 MNHEY and CDR2 SVGAGI. CDR3 length: 16 amino acids.

This clonotype was recorded many times. The chain employs TRBV6-2 or TRBV6-3 and TRBJ1-2; D is undetermined. Trimming took 2 bases from V and 5 from J, leaving 9 bases between them. The CDR3 spans 13 residues. The germline V gene encodes CDR1 MNHEY and CDR2 SVGEGT. This CDR3 is CASSYLEEYGYTF. CDR3 nucleotides: TGTGCCAGCAGTTACCTTGAGGAGTATGGCTACACCTTC.

The gene calls are TRBV7-2 and TRBJ2-5; D is possibly TRBD2 (5 bases). CDR1 is SGHTA, CDR2 FQGNSA, per germline. This CDR3 contains 13 residues. The V end was cut by 4 bases, the J end by 5 bases, with 11 bases between. CDR3 sequence: CASSSLARETQYF. CDR3 DNA: TGTGCCAGCAGCTCCTTAGCGAGGGAGACCCAGTACTTC.

In its sample, this clonotype was seen a few times. This chain connects TRBV5-1 to TRBJ2-1, with a weak D call TRBD2 (5 bases). Germline CDR1 SGHRS, CDR2 YFSETQ. The V end was cut by 0 bases, the J end by 9 bases, with 13 bases between. CDR3 length equals 14 residues. CDR3 DNA sequence: TGCGCCAGCAGCTTGGGACTACAAAGTCCTGAGCAGTTCTTC. The encoded protein is CASSLGLQSPEQFF.

This clonotype occurred many times. The rearrangement links TRBV4-2 to TRBJ2-7; no clear D. CDR3 size: 15 residues. The V gene lost 1 base and the J gene lost 0 bases, with 10 bases spanning the gap. Germline V gene data show CDR1 as LGHNA and CDR2 as YNFKEQ. CDR3 loop: CASSQGPGSSYEQYF. The CDR3 coding sequence is TGTGCCAGCAGCCAAGGTCCAGGCAGCTCCTACGAGCAGTACTTC.

This clonotype was detected ten times or more. V and J are TRBV18 and TRBJ2-3; the match to TRBD1 covers 12 bases. Trimming at V came to 5 bases and at J to 5 bases, leaving 8 bases not matched to a gene. CDR1 and CDR2 from the germline V gene are KGHSH and LQKENI. The CDR3 spans 16 residues. The CDR3 coding sequence is TGTGCCAGCTCAACGGGACAGGGGGCCCCATTAGATACGCAGTATTTT. It encodes CASSTGQGAPLDTQYF.

The chain combines TRBV7-9 with TRBJ2-3; 9 bases map to TRBD1. The germline V gene encodes CDR1 SEHNR and CDR2 FQNEAQ (reference sequence). The V segment lost 5 bases and the J segment 0 bases; nucleotides outside the gene matches: 3. The CDR3 is 15 residues long. CDR3 protein: CASSQGQGSTDTQYF. DNA of the CDR3: TGTGCCAGCAGCCAGGGACAGGGTAGCACAGATACGCAGTATTTT.

The rearrangement joins TRBV4-3 to TRBJ2-3; 7 positions match TRBD1. J was trimmed by 4 bases and V by 0 bases; bases with no gene match: 7. Germline V gives CDR1 LGHNA, CDR2 YSLEER. This CDR3 has 16 residues. The DNA for the CDR3 is TGCGCCAGCAGCCAAGAAGGGGGCAGTATCCCAGATACGCAGTATTTT. Protein: CASSQEGGSIPDTQYF.

This sequence joins TRBV7-8 and TRBJ2-5; no definite D call. Between the trimmed V and J ends, which lost 5 bases and 7 bases, there was a span of 14 bases. Germline V CDR1 and CDR2: SGHVS, FQNEAQ. The CDR3 is 13 amino acids. In nucleotides, the CDR3 is TGTGCCAGCAGCCCCAGGCCCCGGTGGACCCAGTACTTC. This sequence encodes CASSPRPRWTQYF.

At least ten counts were recorded for this clonotype. The gene calls are TRBV15 and TRBJ2-1, with D uncertain. Germline assignment: CDR1 LNHNV and CDR2 YYDKDF (reference sequence). The CDR3 sequence is 16 residues long. Trimming left V 0 bases short and J 0 bases short, with 9 bases between. DNA for the CDR3: TGTGCCACCAGCAGAGAAGGGAAGAGCTCCTACAATGAGCAGTTCTTC. Protein: CATSREGKSSYNEQFF.

This clonotype was observed at least ten times. The V gene is TRBV10-3, the J gene TRBJ2-7; TRBD1 matches 7 bases. This CDR3 is 14 amino acids long. Germline values: CDR1 ENHRY, CDR2 SYGVKD. J was trimmed by 2 bases and V by 10 bases; bases with no gene match: 11. The CDR3 sequence is CATRPTGDPYEQYF. CDR3 in DNA: TGTGCCACCCGGCCTACAGGGGACCCCTACGAGCAGTACTTC.

This clonotype showed up many times. In DNA, the CDR3 is TGTGCCATCAGGGGACAGGAGCCGGAGCAGCCCCAGCATTTT. It yields the protein CAIRGQEPEQPQHF. The chain employs TRBV10-3 and TRBJ1-5, with 8 bases aligning to TRBD1. This CDR3 has 14 residues. Trimming removed 6 bases from V and 7 bases from J; junction bases left unmatched: 8. Germline CDR1 reads ENHRY; CDR2 reads SYGVKD.

Many counts were recorded for this clonotype. The CDR3 DNA sequence: TGTGCCACCAGCAGAGATTTTGGGTCCAATGAGCAGTTCTTC. Translating it yields CATSRDFGSNEQFF. This rearrangement joins TRBV15 to TRBJ2-1; unclear D gene. CDR1 LNHNV and CDR2 YYDKDF come from the germline V gene (reference sequence). Deletions cut 0 bases from V and 6 bases from J, with 9 bases between. The CDR3 contains 14 residues.